The 14 T cell receptor beta chains reported below all come from one sample, sequenced in a study of OX40 agonist ivuxolimab in advanced cancers. Here immunoSEQ multiplex PCR was the method, and the copy in TCRdb shows in-frame clones only, minus some. The sample yields approximately 47,000 clones, about 88% seen once. Source: CD4+ or CD8+ T cells sorted from blood, taken in a trial of the OX40 agonist ivuxolimab. Source of these receptors: an adult with an advanced solid tumor such as melanoma, head and neck, liver or kidney cancer.

The V call is TRBV27, the J call TRBJ1-2; a possible D gene is TRBD1 (6 bases). CDR1 MNHEY and CDR2 SMNVEV come from the germline V gene (reference sequence). Trimming shortened V by 5 bases and J by 4 bases, and 20 bases separated the two germline ends. The CDR3 is made up of 16 amino acids. The chain's CDR3 is CASSPTRTAFGYGYTF. CDR3 bases: TGTGCCAGCAGTCCCACTCGGACAGCCTTTGGCTATGGCTACACCTTC.

The chain couples TRBV5-4 to TRBJ2-3; D unclear. Germline values: CDR1 SGHNT, CDR2 YYREEE (reference sequence). V was shortened by 2 bases and J by 11 bases, with 15 bases between the two germline ends. This CDR3 has 13 residues. The DNA of the CDR3 is TGTGCCAGCAGCTTAGACTCGTCCCGTGGGCAGTATTTT. Translation gives CASSLDSSRGQYF.

This clone was counted a single time. V gene TRBV18 combines with J gene TRBJ2-7; D gene uncertain. The V gene's germline CDR1 is KGHSH and CDR2 LQKENI. The length of the CDR3 is 13 residues. With 3 bases removed from V and 5 bases from J, the gap between germline ends came to 11 bases. CDR3 coding DNA: TGTGCCAGCTCACCTCAGAATTCAGACGAGCAGTACTTC. Translation gives CASSPQNSDEQYF.

The V call is TRBV5-5, the J call TRBJ2-7, with D possibly TRBD2 on 5 matching bases. CDR1 and CDR2 from the germline V gene are SGHKS and YYEKEE (reference sequence). The V end lost 0 bases, the J end lost 0 bases, and 7 bases lay between the germline ends. This CDR3 is built from 14 residues. The DNA of the CDR3 is TGTGCCAGCAGCTTGGACGGGATCTCCTACGAGCAGTACTTC. Amino acids: CASSLDGISYEQYF.

This rearrangement joins TRBV28 to TRBJ2-1; 9 positions agree with TRBD1. CDR1 MDHEN and CDR2 SYDVKM come from the germline V gene. This CDR3 is 14 amino acids long. The J segment lost 8 bases and the V segment lost 4 bases, leaving 6 bases of the junction unmatched. DNA of the CDR3: TGTGCCAGCAGTTCGACAGGGGGAAGCGATGAGCAGTTCTTC. This translates into CASSSTGGSDEQFF.

The chain carries TRBV18 and TRBJ2-1, with 7 bases that match TRBD1. V lost 6 bases to trimming and J lost 0 bases; unmatched junction nucleotides: 5. The germline CDR1 and CDR2 sequences are KGHSH and LQKENI. The length of the CDR3 is 15 residues. CDR3: CASSTQGSSYNEQFF. The CDR3, as DNA: TGTGCCAGCTCTACACAGGGGAGCTCCTACAATGAGCAGTTCTTC.

The chain uses TRBV4-1 and TRBJ2-4, with a weak D call TRBD1 (7 bases). The CDR3 spans 18 residues. CDR1 is MGHRA and CDR2 is YSYEKL in the germline V gene. V lost 3 bases to trimming and J lost 0 bases, with 18 bases between them. CDR3 sequence: CASSQGTGDSLAKNIQYF. DNA of the CDR3: TGCGCCAGCAGCCAGGGCACAGGGGACTCTTTAGCCAAAAACATTCAGTACTTC.

The V call is TRBV4-1, the J call TRBJ1-3, with a tentative D call TRBD1 (6 bases). Deletions cut 0 bases from V and 3 bases from J, with 12 bases between. CDR1 is MGHRA, CDR2 YSYEKL, per germline. The CDR3 spans 16 residues. The CDR3 protein is CASSQEGGGLGNTIYF. As DNA, the CDR3 is TGCGCCAGCAGCCAAGAAGGAGGGGGACTTGGAAACACCATATATTTT.

This clone occurred once. The chain has TRBV18 and TRBJ1-1; possible D gene TRBD1, 6 bases. From germline, CDR1 is KGHSH and CDR2 LQKENI. This CDR3 spans 13 amino acids. Trimming shortened V by 6 bases and J by 1 base, and 9 bases separated the two germline ends. This CDR3 reads CASSQGQNTEAFF. In nucleotides, the CDR3 is TGTGCCAGCTCGCAGGGACAGAACACTGAAGCTTTCTTT.

The chain recombines TRBV28 with TRBJ1-1, with 8 bases identical to TRBD1. The CDR3 consists of 14 residues. Trimming at V came to 6 bases and at J to 4 bases, leaving 7 bases not matched to a gene. In germline, CDR1 is MDHEN, CDR2 SYDVKM. CDR3 sequence: CASSSPGGSTEAFF. The CDR3 nucleotides are TGTGCCAGCAGCTCACCAGGGGGCAGCACTGAAGCTTTCTTT.

This rearrangement joins TRBV5-1 to TRBJ1-5, with D possibly being TRBD1 (5 bases). V lost 0 bases, J lost 0 bases, and 7 bases lay in between. There are 15 residues in the CDR3. The V gene's germline CDR1 is SGHRS and CDR2 YFSETQ. The CDR3 DNA is TGCGCCAGCAGCTTGGAGGGGAATAGCAATCAGCCCCAGCATTTT. Translation: CASSLEGNSNQPQHF.

In this sample, this clone turned up a few times. The chain joins TRBV4-3 to TRBJ1-2; D unclear. V gave up 0 bases and J gave up 7 bases, with 12 bases separating them. The CDR3 consists of 14 residues. Germline V gene sequence: CDR1 LGHNA, CDR2 YSLEER. The CDR3 spells CASSQDRAAGGYTF. CDR3 bases: TGCGCCAGCAGCCAAGATAGGGCTGCGGGTGGCTACACCTTC.

This chain links TRBV19 with TRBJ2-2; D unclear. V lost 5 bases and J 4 bases, leaving 11 bases between the germline ends. The CDR3 is made up of 14 amino acids. Germline V gene data show CDR1 as LNHDA and CDR2 as SQIVND (reference sequence). CDR3 in amino acids: CASSGLGGTGELFF. The DNA of the CDR3 is TGTGCCAGTAGTGGTCTTGGCGGCACCGGGGAGCTGTTTTTT.

This clone has only one observation. Mismatch with germline at one junction end may stem from a read error. The chain combines TRBV7-9 with TRBJ1-4; possibly TRBD1 for D (6 bases). The CDR3 has 14 amino acids. From germline, CDR1 is SEHNR and CDR2 FQNEAQ (reference sequence). CDR3 protein: CASSPGTTDEKLFF. CDR3 nucleotides: TGTGCCAGCAGCCCCGGGACAACTGATGAAAAACTGTTTTTT.